Given below is one T cell receptor (beta chain) in context. In the original analysis: The authors estimated nucleated cell counts from reference gene primer amplification. Only in-frame clones appear in the TCRdb table, and some are missing; sequencing was by immunoSEQ multiplex PCR. V and J calls plus clone size are reproduced from that table; the DNA served to infer D and trimming. The sample yields approximately 150,000 clones, roughly 90% seen once. The germline CDR1 and CDR2 sequences are MGHRA and YSYEKL. V shed 3 bases, J shed 4 bases, and the junction held 6 bases outside the gene matches. The CDR3 is 17 amino acids. The record originates from a study of blood T cell repertoires in COVID-19. For the study at large: From T cells, B-cell-depleted T cells, or PBMCs came the material, which was cDNA or gDNA.

This receptor was taken from a human donor in a cohort sampled during active COVID-19. This chain uses TRBV4-1 with TRBJ2-6; TRBD1 matches 10 bases. The sequencing input was peripheral blood. CDR3 region: CASSHRDRGSGANVLTF. The CDR3 DNA reads as TGCGCCAGCAGCCACCGGGACAGGGGATCAGGGGCCAACGTCCTGACTTTC.